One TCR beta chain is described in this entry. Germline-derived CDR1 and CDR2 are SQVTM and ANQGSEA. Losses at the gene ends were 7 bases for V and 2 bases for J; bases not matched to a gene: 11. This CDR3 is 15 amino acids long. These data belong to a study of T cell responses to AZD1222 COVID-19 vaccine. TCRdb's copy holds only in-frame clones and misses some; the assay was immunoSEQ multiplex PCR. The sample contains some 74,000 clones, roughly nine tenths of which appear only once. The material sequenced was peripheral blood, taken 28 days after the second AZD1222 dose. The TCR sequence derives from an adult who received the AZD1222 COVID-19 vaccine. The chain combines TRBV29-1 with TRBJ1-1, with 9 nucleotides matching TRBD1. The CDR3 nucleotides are TGCAGCGGGAAAGTACAGGGGGCGGACAACACTGAAGCTTTCTTT. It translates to CSGKVQGADNTEAFF. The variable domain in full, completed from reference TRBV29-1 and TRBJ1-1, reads SAVISQKPSRDICQRGTSLTIQCQVDSQVTMMFWYRQQPGQSLTLIATANQGSEATYESGFVIDKFPISRPNLTFSTLTVSNMSPEDSSIYLCSGKVQGADNTEAFFGQGTRLTVV.